The 15 T cell receptor beta chains below were found in one sample sequenced in a study of blood T cell repertoires in COVID-19. Generated by immunoSEQ multiplex PCR, the TCRdb table keeps only in-frame clones and is missing some. The sample includes 150,000 or so clones, approximately 91% of them seen just once. Sequencing was done on a sample of peripheral blood. Receptors were obtained from a man aged 45-65 years with acute or convalescent COVID-19.

The rearrangement joins TRBV19 to TRBJ2-7, with 9 positions matching TRBD2. V gave up 5 bases and J gave up 2 bases; unmatched junction bases: 4. Germline lookup yields CDR1 LNHDA and CDR2 SQIVND (reference sequence). This CDR3 has 14 amino acids. This CDR3 reads CASSSRGGAYEQYF. The CDR3 DNA sequence: TGTGCCAGTAGTTCGCGCGGGGGGGCCTACGAGCAGTACTTC.

CDR3 sequence reads: CASSLEGLAHYGYTF. CDR3 bases: TGTGCCAGCAGCTTAGAAGGACTCGCGCACTATGGCTACACCTTC. The chain is built from TRBV13 and TRBJ1-2; unclear D gene. V was shortened by 1 base and J by 3 bases, with 12 bases between the two germline ends. Germline loops: CDR1 PRHDT, CDR2 FYEKMQ (reference sequence). This CDR3 spans 15 amino acids. Using reference TRBV13 and TRBJ1-2 for the parts outside the CDR3, the full variable domain is AAGVIQSPRHLIKEKRETATLKCYPIPRHDTVYWYQQGPGQDPQFLISFYEKMQSDKGSIPDRFSAQQFSDYHSELNMSSLELGDSALYFCASSLEGLAHYGYTFGSGTRLTVV.

The J gene is TRBJ2-1, the V gene TRBV6-2 or TRBV6-3, with TRBD1 as a possible D gene (5 bases). Germline loops: CDR1 MNHEY, CDR2 SVGEGT. This CDR3 is built from 17 residues. Trimming took 4 bases from V and 2 from J, leaving 18 bases between them. The CDR3 nucleotides are TGTGCCAGCAGTTTCCCCCCAGGGTCCGCAACCTACAATGAGCAGTTCTTC. Translating gives CASSFPPGSATYNEQFF.

The chain carries TRBV28 and TRBJ1-5, with D uncertain. The CDR3 spans 14 residues. The germline V and J ends were trimmed by 8 bases and 4 bases, with 15 bases remaining between them. CDR1 MDHEN and CDR2 SYDVKM come from the germline V gene. Here the CDR3 reads CASGEEVGNQPQHF. For the CDR3, the DNA is TGTGCCAGCGGGGAGGAGGTAGGGAATCAGCCCCAGCATTTT.

This clone was recorded a few times. The chain is built from TRBV6-2 or TRBV6-3 and TRBJ2-5; TRBD2 is a possible D gene (6 bases). V lost 2 bases and J lost 2, with 12 bases in between. This CDR3 comprises 15 residues. CDR1 and CDR2 from the germline V gene are MNHEY and SVGEGT. In DNA form, the CDR3 reads TGTGCCAGCAGTTACGGGCAGGGAGGACAAGAGACCCAGTACTTC. Amino acid sequence: CASSYGQGGQETQYF.

DNA of the CDR3: TGTGCCAGCAGTTTAAAAACAGGGGGAGAGACCCAGTACTTC. Residues: CASSLKTGGETQYF. The genes are TRBV6-5 and TRBJ2-5; TRBD1 aligns across 8 bases. The CDR3 spans 14 residues. V lost 4 bases and J lost 4; bases outside the gene matches: 5. Looked up from germline, CDR1 is MNHEY and CDR2 is SVGAGI.

The sample holds one count of this clone. The genes are TRBV5-4 and TRBJ2-6; D is unclear. Germline assignment: CDR1 SGHNT and CDR2 YYREEE (reference sequence). Trimming took 0 bases from V and 0 from J, leaving 10 bases between them. The CDR3 extends over 17 amino acids. The CDR3 region is CASSLGPTLSGANVLTF. The CDR3 coding sequence is TGTGCCAGCAGCTTGGGTCCGACACTCTCTGGGGCCAACGTCCTGACTTTC.

CDR3 amino acids: CASTLTGGSSYGYTF. As DNA, the CDR3 is TGTGCCAGCACACTGACAGGGGGCAGTAGCTATGGCTACACCTTC. The chain carries TRBV28 and TRBJ1-2, with TRBD1 matching 10 bases. Germline CDR1 is MDHEN and CDR2 is SYDVKM. The CDR3 loop spans 15 amino acids. J gave up 4 bases and V 7 bases, and 9 bases lay outside the gene matches.

In the case of this clone: Other nucleotide sequences from this sample produce the same CDR3. This rearrangement joins TRBV6-1 to TRBJ1-3; D gene unclear. V was trimmed by 2 bases and J by 1 base, leaving 3 bases between them. The CDR3 totals 13 residues. Germline V CDR1 and CDR2: MNHNS, SASEGT. The CDR3 loop is CASSEISGNTIYF. The CDR3 coding sequence is TGTGCCAGCAGTGAAATATCTGGAAACACCATATATTTT.

The V and J genes are TRBV10-3 and TRBJ2-3; 7 bases align to TRBD1. Germline V gene lookup returns CDR1 ENHRY and CDR2 SYGVKD. The CDR3 consists of 16 residues. V shed 0 bases and J 5 bases; nucleotides not matched to a gene: 8. The CDR3 spells CAISESKGAGRDTQYF. Here the CDR3 DNA reads TGTGCCATCAGTGAGTCGAAGGGGGCTGGGAGAGATACGCAGTATTTT.

The chain uses TRBV15 and TRBJ1-5; D is ambiguous. The CDR3 is 17 amino acids. Trimming took 7 bases from V and 0 from J, leaving 19 bases between them. Germline CDR1 LNHNV, CDR2 YYDKDF (reference sequence). The CDR3 DNA reads TGTGCCACCAACTCCGAGTCAGCAGGCTATAGCAATCAGCCCCAGCATTTT. This sequence encodes CATNSESAGYSNQPQHF.

This clone has only a few counts. CDR3 sequence reads: CASSPLMGGDGYTF. The CDR3, as DNA: TGTGCCAGCAGCCCCTTAATGGGAGGTGATGGCTACACCTTC. The chain couples TRBV9 to TRBJ1-2; D gene unclear. The germline V and J ends were trimmed by 4 bases and 6 bases, with 16 bases remaining between them. The CDR3 loop spans 14 amino acids. In germline, CDR1 is SGDLS, CDR2 YYNGEE.

The rearrangement uses TRBV6-6 and TRBJ2-1, with 7 bases aligning to TRBD1. The CDR3 length is 17 residues. The germline gives CDR1 MNHNY, CDR2 SVGAGI (reference sequence). With V trimmed by 5 bases and J by 5 bases, 15 bases remained unmatched. CDR3 amino acids: CASSHLPGQLRHNEQFF. The CDR3 DNA reads TGTGCCAGCAGTCATCTCCCGGGACAGTTGAGGCACAATGAGCAGTTCTTC.

The J gene is TRBJ1-5, the V gene TRBV11-2, with unresolved D. This CDR3 has 13 residues. Germline V lookup: CDR1 SGHAT, CDR2 FQNNGV. The V end lost 4 bases, the J end lost 0 bases, and 4 bases lay between the germline ends. DNA for the CDR3: TGTGCCAGCAGCTCTTATAGCAATCAGCCCCAGCATTTT. It codes for CASSSYSNQPQHF. Full variable domain (missing parts from reference TRBV11-2 and TRBJ1-5): EAGVAQSPRYKIIEKRQSVAFWCNPISGHATLYWYQQILGQGPKLLIQFQNNGVVDDSQLPKDRFSAERLKGVDSTLKIQPAKLEDSAVYLCASSSYSNQPQHFGDGTRLSIL.

V usage is TRBV7-2 and J usage is TRBJ1-5; D may be TRBD1 (6 bases). V lost 5 bases and J 0 bases, leaving 11 bases between the germline ends. The V gene's germline CDR1 is SGHTA and CDR2 FQGNSA. This CDR3 has 15 residues. This CDR3 reads CASSPGHNSNQPQHF. CDR3 nucleotides: TGTGCCAGCAGCCCGGGACACAATAGCAATCAGCCCCAGCATTTT.